This TCR beta chain was identified in a study of blood T cell repertoires in COVID-19. Overall study: T cells, B-cell-depleted T cells, or PBMCs supplied cDNA or gDNA.

In germline, CDR1 is SGHTA, CDR2 FQGNSA. The CDR3 totals 14 residues. V lost 7 bases, J lost 6 bases, and 4 bases stayed unmatched. Patients in Seattle were enrolled during active infection, then followed longitudinally. TCRdb keeps only in-frame clones here, not all; method: immunoSEQ multiplex PCR. The sample shows approximately 290,000 clones, about 80% of them seen only once. V usage is TRBV7-2 and J usage is TRBJ2-2; TRBD1 agrees at 11 bases. The source is a person aged 70 to 80 with COVID-19, enrolled during active disease. Sequencing was carried out using peripheral blood. The CDR3 loop is CASIRTGGSGELFF. The CDR3 bases are TGTGCCAGCATACGGACAGGGGGCTCCGGGGAGCTGTTTTTT.